This T cell receptor (beta chain) was retrieved from a study of identical twins. This clonotype was seen ten or more times. One entry per CDR3 protein results from TCRdb running MiXCR on the 5' RACE reads. The sample includes 280,000 or so distinct CDR3 sequences, under 9.5% of them seen just once. V lost 3 bases and J lost 9, with 9 bases in between. CDR1 and CDR2 from the germline V gene are MDHEN and SYDVKM. The CDR3 contains 12 residues. This sample also belongs to another study, concerning yellow fever vaccine responses in identical twins.

Sequenced input: memory (CD45RO+) T cells sorted from blood. This receptor was identified in a woman younger than 30 in good health. The gene calls are TRBV28 and TRBJ2-1; weak D call: TRBD2 (6 bases). The CDR3 DNA reads TGTGCCAGCAGTTTCCGGGGAGGTGAGCAGTTCTTC. This sequence encodes CASSFRGGEQFF.